The 3 T cell receptor beta chains below all came from one sample that was sequenced in a study of T cells after yellow fever vaccination. In TCRdb, the 5' RACE reads were re-called with MiXCR into one record per CDR3 protein. Counted here are 170,000 or so distinct CDR3 sequences, approximately 6.2% occurring once; the ten biggest clones make up under 3%. Sequencing used CD4+ T cells sorted from PBMCs, obtained on the day of the first yellow fever vaccination. The receptor set was obtained from a man younger than 35 who received the YFV17D yellow fever vaccine.

As for this clonotype: The germline gene is not matched at one end of the junction; a read error may be the cause. The chain has TRBV20-1 and TRBJ2-1, with D perhaps matching TRBD1 or TRBD2 (5 bases each). The germline CDR1 and CDR2 sequences are DFQATT and SNEGSKA (reference sequence). There are 15 residues in the CDR3. The CDR3 nucleotides read TGCAGTGCTGGAGAGTCGGGACGAGTTTCTACTGAGCAGTTCTTC. The encoded protein is CSAGESGRVSTEQFF.

This clonotype came up a few times. This rearrangement joins TRBV6-5 to TRBJ2-1, with D unresolved. CDR1 MNHEY and CDR2 SVGAGI come from the germline V gene. The CDR3 sequence is 14 residues long. The V end lost 4 bases, the J end lost 0 bases, and 7 bases lay between the germline ends. DNA of the CDR3: TGTGCCAGCAGTTCGTTCACCTCCTACAATGAGCAGTTCTTC. It codes for CASSSFTSYNEQFF.

In this sample, this clonotype turned up many times. V usage is TRBV28 and J usage is TRBJ2-1; D might be TRBD2 (6 bases). Germline assignment: CDR1 MDHEN and CDR2 SYDVKM. Between the trimmed V and J ends, which lost 7 bases and 8 bases, there was a span of 15 bases. The length of the CDR3 is 13 residues. The CDR3: CASTPRGVYEQFF. The CDR3 region has the DNA TGTGCCAGCACCCCTCGCGGGGTGTATGAGCAGTTCTTC.